The rows below give T cell receptor beta chains drawn from one sample of a study of human T cells and chemical hapten exposure. TCRdb re-called the 5' RACE reads with MiXCR, one entry per CDR3 protein. The data show tens of thousands of distinct CDR3 sequences, with about 7.7% seen just once and approximately 2.1% held by the top ten. All receptors come from a male donor in good health. Both conserved end residues are trimmed from each CDR3. The order of the fields is CDR3 protein, V gene, clone size, D gene, CDR3 length, J gene. D genes are given only for firm matches. Rows give clone size only sometimes, using once, few, many, or a class for an expanded clone.

CDR3: ASPATGAGNTIY
V: TRBV30
size: NA
D: NA
length: 12
J: TRBJ1-3

CDR3: ASSLDGPRTDNTEAF
V: TRBV5-1
size: NA
D: NA
length: 15
J: TRBJ1-1

CDR3: ASSGQSSYEQY
V: TRBV6-1
size: NA
D: NA
length: 11
J: TRBJ2-7

CDR3: ASGLSGDGEETQY
V: TRBV6-5
size: many
D: NA
length: 13
J: TRBJ2-5

CDR3: ASSAWDGYNEKLF
V: TRBV13
size: NA
D: NA
length: 13
J: TRBJ1-4

CDR3: SARERGRANTEAF
V: TRBV20-1
size: many
D: NA
length: 13
J: TRBJ1-1

CDR3: ASTLDSIGSPLH
V: TRBV12-3/TRBV12-4
size: many
D: NA
length: 12
J: TRBJ1-6

CDR3: SLSRGNTEAF
V: TRBV29-1
size: many
D: NA
length: 10
J: TRBJ1-1

CDR3: SAAWAGEDGYT
V: TRBV20-1
size: many
D: NA
length: 11
J: TRBJ1-2

CDR3: ASSPGGLAGGPQREQY
V: TRBV6-6
size: few
D: TRBD2
length: 16
J: TRBJ2-7

CDR3: ASSLGTDSGRKYEQY
V: TRBV7-6
size: NA
D: TRBD2
length: 15
J: TRBJ2-7

CDR3: SASRGQRPSGRAYNEQF
V: TRBV20-1
size: NA
D: TRBD2
length: 17
J: TRBJ2-1

CDR3: SVEQGAGGYT
V: TRBV29-1
size: NA
D: TRBD1
length: 10
J: TRBJ1-2

CDR3: SASKRMLEDTEAF
V: TRBV20-1
size: few
D: NA
length: 13
J: TRBJ1-1

CDR3: ASSPSGRKAF
V: TRBV5-6
size: few
D: NA
length: 10
J: TRBJ1-1